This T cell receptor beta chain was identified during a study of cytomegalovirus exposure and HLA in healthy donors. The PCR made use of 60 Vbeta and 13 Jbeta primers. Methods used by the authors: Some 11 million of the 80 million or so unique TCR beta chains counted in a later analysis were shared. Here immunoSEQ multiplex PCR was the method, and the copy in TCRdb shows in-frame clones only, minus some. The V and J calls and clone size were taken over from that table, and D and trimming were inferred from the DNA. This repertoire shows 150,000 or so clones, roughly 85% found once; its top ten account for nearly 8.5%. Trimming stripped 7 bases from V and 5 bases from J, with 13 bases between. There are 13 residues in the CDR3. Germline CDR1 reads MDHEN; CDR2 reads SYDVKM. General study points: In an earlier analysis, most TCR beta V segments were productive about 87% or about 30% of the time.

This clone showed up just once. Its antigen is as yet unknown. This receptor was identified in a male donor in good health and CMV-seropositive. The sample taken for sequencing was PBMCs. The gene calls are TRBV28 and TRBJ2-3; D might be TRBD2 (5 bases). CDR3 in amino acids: CASMGWRRDTQYF. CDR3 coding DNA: TGTGCCAGCATGGGGTGGAGGAGAGATACGCAGTATTTT.